This T cell receptor (beta chain) was observed in a study of blood T cell repertoires in COVID-19. Germline loops: CDR1 GTSNPN, CDR2 SVGIG (reference sequence). The CDR3 runs 14 residues. With 0 bases removed from V and 4 bases from J, the gap between germline ends came to 12 bases. Generated by immunoSEQ multiplex PCR, the TCRdb table keeps only in-frame clones and is missing some. This table holds fewer than 300,000 clones, roughly nine tenths found once. The chain links TRBV30 to TRBJ1-2; unclear D gene. The sample taken for sequencing was peripheral blood. This TCR was sampled from a woman in her thirties with COVID-19, enrolled during active disease. The CDR3 loop is CAWSVGAAIYGYTF. CDR3 DNA: TGTGCCTGGAGTGTGGGAGCAGCGATCTATGGCTACACCTTC.